Shown below are 16 T cell receptor beta chains from a single sample sequenced in a study of human T cells and chemical hapten exposure. The time point here: patch test 1, 2 weeks after DPC sensitization. Regarding treatment: therapeutic diphenylcyclopropenone sensitization with weekly scalp DPC. Each CDR3 protein is one row after TCRdb ran MiXCR on the RACE reads. The table shows a few hundred thousand distinct CDR3 sequences, with 4.8% occurring only once. The sequencing here drew on whole blood, taken in connection with sensitization to the hapten diphenylcyclopropenone (DPC). The receptor set was obtained from a woman in her 50s with alopecia areata. Some clones in this sample may be carry-over from other donors' samples.

This clonotype appeared a few times. The V and J genes are TRBV29-1 and TRBJ2-7; D ambiguous. Trimming cost V 6 bases and J 4 bases, with 10 bases left between them. This CDR3 has 11 residues. CDR1 is SQVTM and CDR2 is ANQGSEA in the germline V gene. The CDR3 here is CSVGGRYEQYF. The CDR3 coding sequence is TGCAGCGTCGGCGGACGGTACGAGCAGTACTTC.

This clonotype was recorded at least ten times. The V and J genes are TRBV27 and TRBJ2-2; D assignment may be TRBD1 or TRBD2 (5 bases each). Germline assignment: CDR1 MNHEY and CDR2 SMNVEV (reference sequence). The CDR3 length is 14 residues. V was shortened by 5 bases and J by 6 bases, with 13 bases between the two germline ends. DNA for the CDR3: TGTGCCAGCAGTACACCCATGGGGGCCGGGGAGCTGTTTTTT. It translates to CASSTPMGAGELFF.

This clonotype has a count of ten or more. The V and J genes are TRBV3-1 and TRBJ2-3; the D is unclear. This CDR3 is built from 15 residues. Per the germline V gene, CDR1 is LGHDT and CDR2 is YNNKEL (reference sequence). V lost 1 base, J lost 3 bases, and 11 bases lay in between. This chain's CDR3 is CASSQGPTETDTQYF. DNA of the CDR3: TGTGCCAGCAGCCAAGGCCCGACGGAAACAGATACGCAGTATTTT.

This clonotype was counted at least ten times. J is TRBJ2-1 and V is TRBV5-1; TRBD1 might be the D (5 bases). The germline V and J ends were trimmed by 4 bases and 4 bases, with 15 bases remaining between them. The CDR3 has 15 residues. CDR1 is SGHRS and CDR2 is YFSETQ in the germline V gene. For the CDR3, the DNA is TGCGCCAGCAGCCTGCTGAACAGGAAATACAATGAGCAGTTCTTC. Translating gives CASSLLNRKYNEQFF.

V gene TRBV6-6 combines with J gene TRBJ2-1; 9 bases match TRBD2. The junction had 10 bases not matched to a gene; V was cut back by 0 bases and J by 7 bases. CDR1 and CDR2 (germline): MNHNY, SVGAGI (reference sequence). The CDR3 is made up of 17 amino acids. For the CDR3, the DNA is TGTGCCAGCAGTTACTCGGGATTTAGCGGGAGAAGGAATGAGCAGTTCTTC. Protein: CASSYSGFSGRRNEQFF.

Regarding this clonotype: A clone one base away is much larger, so this may be a read error. V and J are TRBV20-1 and TRBJ2-7; 10 nucleotides line up with TRBD1. Germline lookup yields CDR1 DFQATT and CDR2 SNEGSKA (reference sequence). This CDR3 region has 13 residues. V was clipped by 4 bases and J by 3 bases; unmatched bases: 3. CDR3 nucleotide sequence: TGCAGTGCTACCAGGACAGGGGGCTACGAGCAGTACTTC. This translates into CSATRTGGYEQYF.

This chain connects TRBV7-9 to TRBJ2-4; 12 nucleotides agree with TRBD1. Losses at the gene ends were 5 bases for V and 3 bases for J; bases not matched to a gene: 11. The CDR3 sequence is 18 residues long. The germline V gene has CDR1 SEHNR and CDR2 FQNEAQ (reference sequence). The CDR3 loop is CASSPPTGTGGVKNIQYF. In nucleotides, the CDR3 is TGTGCCAGCAGCCCACCGACCGGGACAGGGGGCGTCAAAAACATTCAGTACTTC. The full variable domain, rest sourced from reference TRBV7-9 and TRBJ2-4, is DTGVSQNPRHKITKRGQNVTFRCDPISEHNRLYWYRQTLGQGPEFLTYFQNEAQLEKSRLLSDRFSAERPKGSFSTLEIQRTEQGDSAMYLCASSPPTGTGGVKNIQYFGAGTRLSVL.

This clonotype appeared many times. This chain joins TRBV7-2 and TRBJ2-2; D unresolved. CDR1 is SGHTA, CDR2 FQGNSA, per germline. Trimming took 2 bases from V and 7 from J, leaving 5 bases between them. The CDR3 is made up of 12 amino acids. The CDR3 sequence is CASSLINGELFF. For the CDR3, the DNA is TGTGCCAGCAGCTTAATAAACGGGGAGCTGTTTTTT.

As for this clonotype: A much bigger clone sits one base away, suggesting this may be a read error. This chain joins TRBV15 and TRBJ2-3, with a possible D match to TRBD1 (5 bases). Germline CDR1 LNHNV, CDR2 YYDKDF (reference sequence). This CDR3 is built from 12 residues. CDR3 sequence reads: CATSPRTGTQYF. In DNA form, the CDR3 reads TGTGCCACCAGCCCCCGCACAGGTACGCAGTATTTT.

This sequence joins TRBV20-1 and TRBJ2-3, with 11 bases aligning to TRBD2. V shed 0 bases and J 2 bases; nucleotides not matched to a gene: 7. CDR1 is DFQATT and CDR2 is SNEGSKA in the germline V gene (reference sequence). The CDR3 spans 17 residues. CDR3 sequence reads: CSARDPGLAGFTDTQYF. In DNA form, the CDR3 reads TGCAGTGCTAGAGACCCCGGACTAGCGGGCTTCACAGATACGCAGTATTTT.

The sample holds many counts of this clonotype. The V call is TRBV7-9, the J call TRBJ1-1; D gene uncertain. The CDR3 length is 13 residues. Trimming removed 4 bases from V and 1 base from J, with 7 bases in between. Germline-derived CDR1 and CDR2 are SEHNR and FQNEAQ (reference sequence). CDR3 in amino acids: CASSWIPNTEAFF. In DNA form, the CDR3 reads TGTGCCAGCAGCTGGATCCCGAACACTGAAGCTTTCTTT.

There are many counts of this clonotype. The chain recombines TRBV5-6 with TRBJ1-5; the D is unclear. Germline V CDR1 and CDR2: SGHDT, YYEEEE. The CDR3 totals 12 residues. V was cut by 2 bases and J by 7 bases, with 7 bases left in between. The CDR3 nucleotides are TGTGCCAGCAGCTTCAAAGGGCAGCCCCAGCATTTT. Protein: CASSFKGQPQHF.

The table lists this clonotype with a few counts. The chain uses TRBV12-3 or TRBV12-4 and TRBJ1-5; 8 bases align to TRBD1. After removal of 1 base from V and 3 bases from J, the junction contained 11 bases not matched to a gene. The CDR3 runs to 18 residues. CDR3 in amino acids: CASSLGGRGLHPNQPQHF. In DNA, the CDR3 is TGTGCCAGCAGTTTAGGGGGCAGGGGGCTACATCCCAATCAGCCCCAGCATTTT.

At least ten counts were recorded for this clonotype. V gene TRBV6-5 combines with J gene TRBJ2-3; D gene unclear. The germline V gene encodes CDR1 MNHEY and CDR2 SVGAGI. This CDR3 has 13 residues. Deletions cut 2 bases from V and 2 bases from J, with 5 bases between. The chain's CDR3 is CASSYKITDTQYF. In DNA form, the CDR3 reads TGTGCCAGCAGTTACAAAATCACAGATACGCAGTATTTT.

As DNA, the CDR3 is TGTGCCAGCACACCGACAGTTTTTTCTAGCACAGATACGCAGTATTTT. It is translated as CASTPTVFSSTDTQYF. The chain couples TRBV6-1 to TRBJ2-3; D perhaps matches TRBD1 (5 bases). Germline V lookup: CDR1 MNHNS, CDR2 SASEGT. The CDR3 runs to 16 residues. Trimming stripped 7 bases from V and 0 bases from J, with 17 bases between.

This clonotype was observed at least ten times. The chain is built from TRBV29-1 and TRBJ2-1; possible D gene TRBD2, 5 bases. The CDR3 covers 15 residues. The germline V and J ends were trimmed by 4 bases and 6 bases, with 19 bases remaining between them. Germline CDR1 is SQVTM and CDR2 is ANQGSEA. CDR3: CSVGAPFGISNEQFF. The CDR3 nucleotides read TGCAGCGTTGGAGCCCCTTTCGGGATCAGCAATGAGCAGTTCTTC.